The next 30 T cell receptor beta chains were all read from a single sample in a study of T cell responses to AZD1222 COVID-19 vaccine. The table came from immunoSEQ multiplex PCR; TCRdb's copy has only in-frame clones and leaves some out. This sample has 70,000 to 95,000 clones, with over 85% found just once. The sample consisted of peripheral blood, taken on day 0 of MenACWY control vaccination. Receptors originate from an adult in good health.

CDR3 residues: CASSVGGTGLDEQFF. CDR3 nucleotides: TGTGCCAGCAGCGTAGGGGGGACAGGGTTAGATGAGCAGTTCTTC. V usage is TRBV9 and J usage is TRBJ2-1; 9 nucleotides agree with TRBD1. This CDR3 spans 15 amino acids. Germline CDR1 reads SGDLS; CDR2 reads YYNGEE. The trim removed 0 bases at V and 8 bases at J, leaving 6 bases unmatched.

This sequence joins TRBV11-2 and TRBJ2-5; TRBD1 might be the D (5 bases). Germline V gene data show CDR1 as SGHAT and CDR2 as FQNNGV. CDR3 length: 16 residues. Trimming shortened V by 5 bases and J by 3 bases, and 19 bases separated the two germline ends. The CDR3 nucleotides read TGTGCCAGCAGCGCCCGGACACGACCGCTAGAAGAGACCCAGTACTTC. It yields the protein CASSARTRPLEETQYF.

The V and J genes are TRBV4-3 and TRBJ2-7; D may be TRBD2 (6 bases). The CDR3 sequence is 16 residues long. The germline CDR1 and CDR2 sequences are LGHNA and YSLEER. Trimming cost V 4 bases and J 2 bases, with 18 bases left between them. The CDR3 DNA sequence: TGCGCCAGCAGCCTTCTATTTAGCGGAGCAACCTACGAGCAGTACTTC. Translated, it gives CASSLLFSGATYEQYF.

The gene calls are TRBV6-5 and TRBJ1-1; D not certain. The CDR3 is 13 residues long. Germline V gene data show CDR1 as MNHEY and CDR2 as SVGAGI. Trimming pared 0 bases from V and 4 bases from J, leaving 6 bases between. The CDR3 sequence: CASSYSQSTEAFF. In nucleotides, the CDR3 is TGTGCCAGCAGTTACTCACAGAGCACTGAAGCTTTCTTT.

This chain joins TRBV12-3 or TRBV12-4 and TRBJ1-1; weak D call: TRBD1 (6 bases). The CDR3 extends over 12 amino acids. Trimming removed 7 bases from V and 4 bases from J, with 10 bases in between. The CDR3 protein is CASNNRATEAFF. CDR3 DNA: TGTGCCAGCAATAACAGGGCCACTGAAGCTTTCTTT.

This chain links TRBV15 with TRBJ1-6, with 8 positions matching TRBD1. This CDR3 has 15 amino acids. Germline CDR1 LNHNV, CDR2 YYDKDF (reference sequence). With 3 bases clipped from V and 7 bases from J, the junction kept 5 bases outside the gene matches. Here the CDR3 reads CATSRETGANSPLHF. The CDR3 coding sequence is TGTGCCACCAGCAGGGAGACAGGGGCCAATTCACCCCTCCACTTT. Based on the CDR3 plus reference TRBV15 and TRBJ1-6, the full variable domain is DAMVIQNPRYQVTQFGKPVTLSCSQTLNHNVMYWYQQKSSQAPKLLFHYYDKDFNNEADTPDNFQSRRPNTSFCFLDIRSPGLGDTAMYLCATSRETGANSPLHFGNGTRLTVT.

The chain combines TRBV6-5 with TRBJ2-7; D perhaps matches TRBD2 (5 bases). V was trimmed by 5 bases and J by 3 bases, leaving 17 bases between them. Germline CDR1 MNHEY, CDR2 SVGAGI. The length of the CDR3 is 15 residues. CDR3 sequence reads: CASSPRRTEDYEQYF. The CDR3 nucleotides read TGTGCCAGCAGTCCTCGAAGGACTGAAGACTACGAGCAGTACTTC.

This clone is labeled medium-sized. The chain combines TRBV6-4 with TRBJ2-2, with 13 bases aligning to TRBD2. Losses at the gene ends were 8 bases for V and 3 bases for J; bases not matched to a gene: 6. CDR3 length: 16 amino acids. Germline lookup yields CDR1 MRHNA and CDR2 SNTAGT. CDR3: CASRGLAGDHTGELFF. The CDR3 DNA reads TGTGCCAGCCGCGGACTAGCGGGGGACCACACCGGGGAGCTGTTTTTT.

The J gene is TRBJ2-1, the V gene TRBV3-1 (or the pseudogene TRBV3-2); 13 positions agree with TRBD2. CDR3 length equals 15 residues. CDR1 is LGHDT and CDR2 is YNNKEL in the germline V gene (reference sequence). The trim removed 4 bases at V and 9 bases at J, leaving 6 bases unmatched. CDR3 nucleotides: TGTGCCAGCAGCCGAACTAGCGGGGGGGCCGGTGAGCAGTTCTTC. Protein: CASSRTSGGAGEQFF.

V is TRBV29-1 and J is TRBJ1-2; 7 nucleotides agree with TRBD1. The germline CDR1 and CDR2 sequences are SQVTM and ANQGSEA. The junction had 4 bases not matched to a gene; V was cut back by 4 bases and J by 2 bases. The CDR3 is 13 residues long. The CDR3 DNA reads TGCAGCGTTGGAGTCAGGGGGAACTATGGCTACACCTTC. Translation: CSVGVRGNYGYTF.

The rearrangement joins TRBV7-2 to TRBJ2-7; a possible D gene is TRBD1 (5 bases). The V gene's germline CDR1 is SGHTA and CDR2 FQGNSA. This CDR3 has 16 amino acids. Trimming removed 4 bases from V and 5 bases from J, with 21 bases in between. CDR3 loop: CASSSGLGQWVDEQYF. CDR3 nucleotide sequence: TGTGCCAGCAGCTCTGGCTTGGGGCAGTGGGTAGACGAGCAGTACTTC.

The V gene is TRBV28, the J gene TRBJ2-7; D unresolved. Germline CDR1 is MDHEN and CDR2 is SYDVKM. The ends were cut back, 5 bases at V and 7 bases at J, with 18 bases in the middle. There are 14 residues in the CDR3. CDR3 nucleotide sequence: TGTGCCAGCAGTCTCCAGGAAGTGGCTAGAGAGCAGTACTTC. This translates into CASSLQEVAREQYF. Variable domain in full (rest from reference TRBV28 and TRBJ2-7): DVKVTQSSRYLVKRTGEKVFLECVQDMDHENMFWYRQDPGLGLRLIYFSYDVKMKEKGDIPEGYSVSREKKERFSLILESASTNQTSMYLCASSLQEVAREQYFGPGTRLTVT.

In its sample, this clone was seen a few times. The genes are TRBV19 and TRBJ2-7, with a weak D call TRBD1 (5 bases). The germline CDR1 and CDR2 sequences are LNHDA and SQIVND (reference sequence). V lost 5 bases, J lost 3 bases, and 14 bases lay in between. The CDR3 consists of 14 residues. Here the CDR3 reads CASSPDSAYYEQYF. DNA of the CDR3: TGTGCCAGTAGTCCTGACAGTGCCTACTACGAGCAGTACTTC.

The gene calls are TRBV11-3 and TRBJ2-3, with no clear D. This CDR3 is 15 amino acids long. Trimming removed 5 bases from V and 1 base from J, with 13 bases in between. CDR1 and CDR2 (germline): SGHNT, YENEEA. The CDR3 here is CASSPGWPGTDTQYF. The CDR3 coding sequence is TGTGCCAGCAGCCCCGGGTGGCCGGGCACAGATACGCAGTATTTT.

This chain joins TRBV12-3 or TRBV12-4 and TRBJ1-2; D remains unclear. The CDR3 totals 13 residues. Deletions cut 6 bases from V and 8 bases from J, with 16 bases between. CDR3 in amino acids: CASSLLLIGGYTF. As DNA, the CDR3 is TGTGCCAGCAGCCTCCTCCTCATCGGCGGCTACACCTTC.

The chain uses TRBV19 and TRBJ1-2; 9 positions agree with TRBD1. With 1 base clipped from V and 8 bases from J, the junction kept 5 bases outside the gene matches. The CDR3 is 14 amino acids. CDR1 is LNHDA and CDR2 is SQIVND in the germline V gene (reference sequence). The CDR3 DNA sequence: TGTGCCAGTAGTATAGCTGGGACAGGGAGAGGCTACACCTTC. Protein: CASSIAGTGRGYTF.

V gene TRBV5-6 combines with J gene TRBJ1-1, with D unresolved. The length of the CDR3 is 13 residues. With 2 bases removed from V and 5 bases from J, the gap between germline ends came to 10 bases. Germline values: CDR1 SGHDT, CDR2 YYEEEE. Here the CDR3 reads CASSFPVGTEAFF. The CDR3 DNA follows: TGTGCCAGCAGCTTTCCCGTCGGGACTGAAGCTTTCTTT.

The CDR3 is CASSSDGYSNQPQHF. Here the CDR3 DNA reads TGCGCCAGCAGCTCAGACGGATATAGCAATCAGCCCCAGCATTTT. The chain combines TRBV5-1 with TRBJ1-5, with D hard to call. Trimming cost V 3 bases and J 0 bases, with 10 bases left between them. CDR3 size: 15 residues. CDR1 and CDR2 from the germline V gene are SGHRS and YFSETQ.

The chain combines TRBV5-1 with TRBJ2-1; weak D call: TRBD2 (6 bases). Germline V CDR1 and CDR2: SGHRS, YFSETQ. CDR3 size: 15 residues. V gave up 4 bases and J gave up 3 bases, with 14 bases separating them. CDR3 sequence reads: CASSLTPGLYNEQFF. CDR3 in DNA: TGCGCCAGCAGCCTAACCCCGGGACTCTACAATGAGCAGTTCTTC.

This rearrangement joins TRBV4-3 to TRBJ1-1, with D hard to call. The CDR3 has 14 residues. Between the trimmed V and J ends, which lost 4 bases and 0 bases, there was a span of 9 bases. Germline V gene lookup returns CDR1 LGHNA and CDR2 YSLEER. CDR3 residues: CASSPHGVNTEAFF. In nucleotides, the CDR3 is TGCGCCAGCAGCCCACACGGGGTGAACACTGAAGCTTTCTTT.

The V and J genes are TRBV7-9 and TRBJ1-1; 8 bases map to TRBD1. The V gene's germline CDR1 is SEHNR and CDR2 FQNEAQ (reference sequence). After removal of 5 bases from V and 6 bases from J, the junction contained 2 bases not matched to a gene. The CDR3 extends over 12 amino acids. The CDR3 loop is CASSPTGAEAFF. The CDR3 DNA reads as TGTGCCAGCAGCCCGACAGGGGCTGAAGCTTTCTTT. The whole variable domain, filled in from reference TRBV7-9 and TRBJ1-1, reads DTGVSQNPRHKITKRGQNVTFRCDPISEHNRLYWYRQTLGQGPEFLTYFQNEAQLEKSRLLSDRFSAERPKGSFSTLEIQRTEQGDSAMYLCASSPTGAEAFFGQGTRLTVV.

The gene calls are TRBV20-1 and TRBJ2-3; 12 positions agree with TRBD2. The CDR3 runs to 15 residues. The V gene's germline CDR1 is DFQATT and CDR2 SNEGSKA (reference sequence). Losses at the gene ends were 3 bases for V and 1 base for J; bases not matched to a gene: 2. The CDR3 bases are TGCAGTGCTAGTAGACTAGCGGGGGGCACAGATACGCAGTATTTT. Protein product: CSASRLAGGTDTQYF.

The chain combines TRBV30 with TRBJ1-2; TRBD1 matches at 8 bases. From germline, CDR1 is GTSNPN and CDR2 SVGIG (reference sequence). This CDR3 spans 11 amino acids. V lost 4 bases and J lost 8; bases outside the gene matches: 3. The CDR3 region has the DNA TGTGCCTGGAATACAGGGGGAGGCTACACCTTC. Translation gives CAWNTGGGYTF.

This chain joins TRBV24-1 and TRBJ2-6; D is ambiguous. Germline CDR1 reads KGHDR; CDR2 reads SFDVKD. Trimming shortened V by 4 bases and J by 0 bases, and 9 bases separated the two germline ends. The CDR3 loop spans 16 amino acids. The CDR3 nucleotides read TGTGCCACCAGTGACCCGACCATCTCTGGGGCCAACGTCCTGACTTTC. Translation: CATSDPTISGANVLTF.

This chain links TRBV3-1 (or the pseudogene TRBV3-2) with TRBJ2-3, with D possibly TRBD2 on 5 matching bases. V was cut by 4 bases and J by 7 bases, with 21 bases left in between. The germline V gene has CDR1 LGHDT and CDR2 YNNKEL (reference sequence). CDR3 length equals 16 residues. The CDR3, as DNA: TGTGCCAGCAGCCCCAGGTATATGCCGGGATTTAATACGCAGTATTTT. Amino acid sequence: CASSPRYMPGFNTQYF.

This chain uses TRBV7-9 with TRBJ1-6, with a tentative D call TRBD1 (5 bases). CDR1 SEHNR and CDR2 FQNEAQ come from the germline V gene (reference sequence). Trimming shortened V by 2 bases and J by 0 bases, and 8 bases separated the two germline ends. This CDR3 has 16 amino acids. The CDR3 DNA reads TGTGCCAGCAGCTTATCAGGGAGCTCCTATAATTCACCCCTCCACTTT. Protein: CASSLSGSSYNSPLHF.

The CDR3, as DNA: TGTGCCAGCAGTGGAGAGAGGAGCTCCTACGAGCAGTACTTC. The encoded protein is CASSGERSSYEQYF. This chain joins TRBV9 and TRBJ2-7, with no clear D. Germline CDR1 SGDLS, CDR2 YYNGEE. The CDR3 consists of 14 residues. Trimming took 5 bases from V and 0 from J, leaving 12 bases between them.

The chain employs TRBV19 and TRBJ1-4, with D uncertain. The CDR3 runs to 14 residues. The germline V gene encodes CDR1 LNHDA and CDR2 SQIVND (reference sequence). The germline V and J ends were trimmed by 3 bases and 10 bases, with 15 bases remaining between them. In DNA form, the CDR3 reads TGTGCCAGTAGTATTTCCCCCGGAGGAGGAAAACTGTTTTTT. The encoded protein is CASSISPGGGKLFF.

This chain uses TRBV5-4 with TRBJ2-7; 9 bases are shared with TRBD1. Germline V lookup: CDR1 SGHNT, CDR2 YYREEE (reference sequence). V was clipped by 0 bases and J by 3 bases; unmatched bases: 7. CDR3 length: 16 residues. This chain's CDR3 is CASSLGPGQGLYEQYF. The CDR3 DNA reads TGTGCCAGCAGCTTGGGCCCGGGACAGGGACTCTACGAGCAGTACTTC.

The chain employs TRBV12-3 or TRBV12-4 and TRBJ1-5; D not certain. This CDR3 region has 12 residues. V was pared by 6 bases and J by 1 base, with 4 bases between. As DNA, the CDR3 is TGTGCCAGCAGGGTAAGCAATCAGCCCCAGCATTTT. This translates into CASRVSNQPQHF.